This T cell receptor beta chain was sequenced for a study of blood T cell repertoires in COVID-19. Study-wide context: COVID-19 samples collected from the United States, Italy and Spain covered acute and convalescent phases.

In the study's own analysis: By means of reference gene primer amplification, nucleated cell counts were estimated. Profiling relied on immunoSEQ multiplex PCR, and the TCRdb table lists in-frame clones only, not all of them. V and J calls and clone size come straight from that table; D and trimming were deduced from the DNA. The data show about 32,000 clones, about nine tenths seen once. This TCR came from a man in his fifties or sixties with active COVID-19. The material sequenced was peripheral blood.

The CDR3 reads CASSPHSLAGGPLSTDTQYF. CDR3 in DNA: TGTGCCAGCAGCCCCCACTCTTTAGCGGGGGGGCCTTTGAGCACAGATACGCAGTATTTT. This rearrangement joins TRBV4-2 to TRBJ2-3, with 11 bases aligning to TRBD2. The CDR3 is made up of 20 amino acids. J lost 0 bases, V lost 4 bases, and 15 bases had no gene match. Looked up from germline, CDR1 is LGHNA and CDR2 is YNFKEQ.